This TCR beta chain originates from a study of blood T cell repertoires in COVID-19. Study at large: From the United States, Italy and Spain came samples of acute and convalescent COVID-19.

Trimming shortened V by 4 bases and J by 2 bases, and 15 bases separated the two germline ends. The germline V gene encodes CDR1 SGHTS and CDR2 YDEGEE. The CDR3 runs to 15 residues. The table came from immunoSEQ multiplex PCR; TCRdb's copy has only in-frame clones and leaves some out. Seen here are around 130,000 clones, 77% observed once, and the top ten hold around a fifth. The sequenced sample was peripheral blood. The genes are TRBV5-8 and TRBJ1-2; possibly TRBD1 for D (6 bases). The origin of this receptor is an elderly man with acute or convalescent COVID-19. The CDR3 DNA sequence: TGTGCCAGCAGCCCGAGGACAGTGCCAAACTATGGCTACACCTTC. Translating it yields CASSPRTVPNYGYTF.